The T cell receptor (beta chain) described here comes from a study of blood T cell repertoires in COVID-19. Turning to the study itself: Sources were T cells, B-cell-depleted T cells, or PBMCs; the material itself was cDNA or gDNA.

The method was immunoSEQ multiplex PCR; TCRdb's version includes in-frame clones alone and lacks a portion of them. This sample yields 73,000 or so clones, of which 70% to 75% are seen a single time; over 20% belongs to the top ten. This CDR3 is built from 15 residues. Germline V gene lookup returns CDR1 KGHDR and CDR2 SFDVKD. Trimming took 4 bases from V and 0 from J; bases not matched to a gene: 4. The chain carries TRBV24-1 and TRBJ2-5; 7 bases are shared with TRBD2. The sample was peripheral blood. The sequence derives from a man between 60 and 75 years old with acute or convalescent COVID-19. CDR3: CATSDPGRDQETQYF. The CDR3 region has the DNA TGTGCCACCAGTGACCCAGGGAGGGACCAAGAGACCCAGTACTTC.